This T cell receptor (beta chain) is drawn from a study of identical twins. Study-wide results and limits: Out-of-frame alpha sequences shared by twins showed excess low generation probability.

In the case of this clonotype: No antigen is known for it.

TCRdb reprocessed the 5' RACE reads via MiXCR and lists one record per CDR3 protein. In the table there are nearly 900,000 distinct CDR3 sequences, more than 9% of which are singletons. This CDR3 is built from 13 residues. Trimming shortened V by 1 base and J by 12 bases, and 13 bases separated the two germline ends. Germline V CDR1 and CDR2: SEHNR, FQNEAQ (reference sequence). These data are also associated with another study on yellow fever vaccine responses in identical twins.

What was sequenced was PBMCs. The rearrangement uses TRBV7-9 and TRBJ2-1; D call uncertain. The TCR comes from a woman aged 18-29 years in good health. CDR3 amino acids: CASSLELIRRQFF. The CDR3 region has the DNA TGTGCCAGCAGCTTAGAATTGATTAGAAGGCAGTTCTTC.